Included here is one TCR beta chain sequence, with context. This table comes from immunoSEQ multiplex PCR, and its TCRdb copy is limited to in-frame clones, with some not included. The table lists 450,000 or so clones, over 75% of them singletons. The sample originates from a study of blood T cell repertoires in COVID-19. The overall study: Samples taken during acute and convalescent COVID-19 were collected in the United States, Italy and Spain.

V trimming: 4 bases; J trimming: 7 bases; junction bases outside the gene matches: 4. CDR1 and CDR2 from the germline V gene are MNHEY and SVGAGI. The CDR3 sequence is 15 residues long. The origin of this receptor is a woman between 40 and 55 years old with COVID-19, enrolled during active disease. The rearrangement joins TRBV6-5 to TRBJ2-1; 13 bases agree with TRBD2. Sequencing input: peripheral blood. This CDR3 reads CASSLLAGGQNEQFF. The CDR3 bases are TGTGCCAGCAGTTTACTAGCGGGAGGGCAAAATGAGCAGTTCTTC.